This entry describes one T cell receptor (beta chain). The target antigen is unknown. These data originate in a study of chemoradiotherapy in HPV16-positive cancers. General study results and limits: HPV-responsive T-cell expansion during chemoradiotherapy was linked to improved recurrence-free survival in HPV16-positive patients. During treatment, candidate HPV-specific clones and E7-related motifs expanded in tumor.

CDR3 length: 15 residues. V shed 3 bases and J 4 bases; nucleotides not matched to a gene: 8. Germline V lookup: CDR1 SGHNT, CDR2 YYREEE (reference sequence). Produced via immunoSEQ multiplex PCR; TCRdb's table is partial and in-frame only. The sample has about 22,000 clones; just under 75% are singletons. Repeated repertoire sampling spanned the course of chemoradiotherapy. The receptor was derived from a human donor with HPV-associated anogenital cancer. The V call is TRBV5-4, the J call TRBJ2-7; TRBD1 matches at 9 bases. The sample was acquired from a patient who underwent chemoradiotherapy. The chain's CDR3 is CASSSGTGWNYEQYF. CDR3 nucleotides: TGTGCCAGCAGCTCCGGGACAGGGTGGAATTACGAGCAGTACTTC.